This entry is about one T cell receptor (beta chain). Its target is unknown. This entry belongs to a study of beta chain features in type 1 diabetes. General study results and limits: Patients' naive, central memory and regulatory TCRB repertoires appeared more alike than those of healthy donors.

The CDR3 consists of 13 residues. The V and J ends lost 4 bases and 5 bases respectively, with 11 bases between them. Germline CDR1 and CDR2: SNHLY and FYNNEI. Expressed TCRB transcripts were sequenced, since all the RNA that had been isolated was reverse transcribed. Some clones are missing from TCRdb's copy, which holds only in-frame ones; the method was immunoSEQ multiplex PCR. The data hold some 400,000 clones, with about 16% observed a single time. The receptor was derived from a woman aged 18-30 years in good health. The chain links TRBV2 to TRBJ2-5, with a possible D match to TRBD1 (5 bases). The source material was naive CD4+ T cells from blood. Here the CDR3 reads CASSVGVVETQYF. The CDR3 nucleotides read TGTGCCAGCAGTGTAGGGGTTGTGGAGACCCAGTACTTC.